This T cell receptor beta chain was identified in a study of CD8 T cells in ankylosing spondylitis. TCRdb recomputed calls from the 5' RACE reads with MiXCR, one row per CDR3 protein. Of 85,000 to 100,000 distinct CDR3 sequences detected, about 9% appear once; the ten largest clones hold under 6%. From germline, CDR1 is DFQATT and CDR2 SNEGSKA (reference sequence). The CDR3 has 16 residues. With V trimmed by 6 bases and J by 2 bases, 12 bases remained unmatched. Findings and caveats of the study: Past research had described some motif variants in reactive arthritis synovial fluid and blood. Reports say disease-linked clones showed up significantly more in matched ankylosing spondylitis synovial fluid. Disease-linked clones bore a CD8+ phenotype, appearing relatively rarely in peripheral blood.

This clonotype has at least ten counts. As yet, its antigen is unknown. Sequenced input: blood, either unsorted or a sorted T cell fraction (not recorded which). This receptor was identified in a male donor with ankylosing spondylitis or in good health (not recorded which). The chain carries TRBV20-1 and TRBJ2-5, with TRBD2 matching 10 bases. CDR3 coding DNA: TGCAGTGCCCTACCCGCAAGCGGGGGGGCACAAGAGACCCAGTACTTC. Amino acids: CSALPASGGAQETQYF.